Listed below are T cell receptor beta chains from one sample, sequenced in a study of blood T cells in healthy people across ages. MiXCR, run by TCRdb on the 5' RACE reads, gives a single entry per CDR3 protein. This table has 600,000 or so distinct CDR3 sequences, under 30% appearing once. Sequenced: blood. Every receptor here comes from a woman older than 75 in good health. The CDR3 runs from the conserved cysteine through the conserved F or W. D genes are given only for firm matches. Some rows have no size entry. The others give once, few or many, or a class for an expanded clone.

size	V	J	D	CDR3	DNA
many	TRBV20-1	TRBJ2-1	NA	CSARERLEQFF	TGCAGTGCTAGAGAAAGGCTGGAGCAGTTCTTC
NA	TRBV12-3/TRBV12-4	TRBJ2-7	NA	CASSSPRQGLSEQYF	TGTGCCAGCAGTTCCCCGCGACAGGGACTCAGCGAGCAGTACTTC
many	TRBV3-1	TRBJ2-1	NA	CASSQEGVKEQFF	TGTGCCAGCAGCCAAGAAGGGGTGAAAGAGCAGTTCTTC
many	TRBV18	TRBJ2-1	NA	CASSQFKGSGEQFF	TGTGCCAGCTCCCAGTTTAAGGGGTCGGGTGAGCAGTTCTTC
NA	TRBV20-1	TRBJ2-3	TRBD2	CSAARREGRDTQYF	TGCAGTGCTGCGCGGCGGGAGGGCCGGGATACGCAGTATTTT
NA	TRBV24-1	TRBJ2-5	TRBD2	CATSVLAGGQETQYF	TGTGCCACCAGTGTACTAGCGGGGGGACAAGAGACCCAGTACTTC
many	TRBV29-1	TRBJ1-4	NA	CSVEIEKLFF	TGCAGCGTTGAGATTGAAAAACTGTTTTTT
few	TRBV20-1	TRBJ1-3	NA	CSARDTGRNTIYF	TGCAGTGCTAGAGATACAGGGAGAAACACCATATATTTT
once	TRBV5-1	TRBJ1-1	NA	CASSLTVAQGSEAFF	TGCGCCAGCAGCCTGACAGTCGCACAGGGATCTGAAGCTTTCTTT
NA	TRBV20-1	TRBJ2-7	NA	CSARSIGVHEQYF	TGCAGTGCTAGATCCATAGGGGTACACGAGCAGTACTTC
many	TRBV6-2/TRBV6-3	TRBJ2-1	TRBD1	CASSYLGQGRRNEQFF	TGTGCCAGCAGTTACCTAGGACAGGGTCGTCGGAATGAGCAGTTCTTC
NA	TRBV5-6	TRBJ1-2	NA	CASTPDPLNNYGYTF	TGTGCCAGCACCCCGGACCCACTCAACAACTATGGCTACACCTTC
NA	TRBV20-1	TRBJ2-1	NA	CSALPGGGRAYNEQFF	TGCAGTGCTCTCCCTGGGGGGGGCCGTGCCTACAATGAGCAGTTCTTC
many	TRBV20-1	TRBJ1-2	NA	CSARAFQDTMGYTF	TGCAGTGCTAGAGCCTTTCAGGATACTATGGGCTACACCTTC
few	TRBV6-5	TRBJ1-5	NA	CAGSYMGRNQPQHF	TGTGCCGGCAGTTACATGGGCCGCAATCAGCCCCAGCATTTT
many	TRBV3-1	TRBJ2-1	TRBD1	CASSPSGGNYNEQFF	TGTGCCAGCAGCCCTTCAGGGGGTAACTACAATGAGCAGTTCTTC
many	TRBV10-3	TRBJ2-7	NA	CAISGSYEQYF	TGTGCCATCAGTGGCTCCTACGAGCAGTACTTC
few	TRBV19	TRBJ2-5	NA	CASRGPKDETQYF	TGTGCCAGTAGGGGCCCGAAAGACGAGACCCAGTACTTC
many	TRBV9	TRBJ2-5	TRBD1	CASSVGTGRQETQYF	TGTGCCAGCAGCGTCGGGACAGGGAGGCAAGAGACCCAGTACTTC
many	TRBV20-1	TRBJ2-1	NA	CSAIFGFLLSSYNEQFF	TGCAGTGCTATTTTCGGCTTCCTCCTTAGCTCCTACAATGAGCAGTTCTTC
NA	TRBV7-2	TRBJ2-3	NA	CASSLGVVQTDTQYF	TGTGCCAGCAGCTTAGGAGTGGTTCAAACAGATACGCAGTATTTT
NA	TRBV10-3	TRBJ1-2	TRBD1	CAISGRDREGYTF	TGTGCCATCAGTGGGCGCGACAGGGAAGGCTACACCTTC
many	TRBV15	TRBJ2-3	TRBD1	CATSSRGLTDTQYF	TGTGCCACCAGCTCCAGGGGGCTCACAGATACGCAGTATTTT
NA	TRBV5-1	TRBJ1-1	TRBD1	CASSKTPDRGIEAFF	TGCGCCAGCAGCAAAACTCCCGACAGGGGGATTGAAGCTTTCTTT
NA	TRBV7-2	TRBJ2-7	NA	CASSSPSGRTSYEQYF	TGTGCCAGCAGCTCTCCCTCGGGACGGACTTCCTACGAGCAGTACTTC
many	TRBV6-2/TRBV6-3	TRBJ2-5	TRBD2	CASTPKGRGGAVETQYF	TGTGCCAGCACCCCTAAAGGTCGCGGGGGGGCCGTAGAGACCCAGTACTTC
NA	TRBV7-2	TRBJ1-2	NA	CASSPDGSVYGYTF	TGTGCCAGCAGCCCCGATGGGAGCGTCTATGGCTACACCTTC
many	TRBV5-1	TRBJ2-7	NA	CASSLGLFYEQYF	TGCGCCAGCAGCTTGGGTCTTTTCTACGAGCAGTACTTC
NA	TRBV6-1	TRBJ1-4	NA	CASSEAYGTTSEKLFF	TGTGCCAGCAGTGAAGCGTACGGGACTACTAGTGAAAAACTGTTTTTT
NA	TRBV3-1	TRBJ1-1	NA	CASSQDARGTEAFF	TGTGCCAGCAGCCAAGATGCAAGGGGCACTGAAGCTTTCTTT
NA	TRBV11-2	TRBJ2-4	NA	CASSLGRSYVQYF	TGTGCCAGCAGCTTAGGGAGAAGCTACGTGCAGTACTTC
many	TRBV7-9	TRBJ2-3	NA	CASSFGPADTQYF	TGTGCCAGCAGCTTCGGGCCGGCAGATACGCAGTATTTT
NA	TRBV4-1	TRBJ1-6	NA	CASSLIRQNSLPHF	TGCGCCAGCAGCCTAATCCGACAGAATTCACTCCCCCACTTT
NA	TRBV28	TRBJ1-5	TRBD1	CASRTTGESQPQHF	TGTGCCAGCAGAACAACAGGGGAGTCTCAGCCCCAGCATTTT
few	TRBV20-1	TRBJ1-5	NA	CSARGGMSNQPQHF	TGCAGTGCTAGGGGAGGGATGAGCAATCAGCCCCAGCATTTT
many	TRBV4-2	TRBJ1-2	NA	CASSQDRLANYGYTF	TGTGCCAGCAGCCAAGACAGGTTAGCTAACTATGGCTACACCTTC
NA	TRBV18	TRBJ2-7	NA	CASSTYGGSYEQYF	TGTGCCAGCTCAACCTACGGGGGCTCCTACGAGCAGTACTTC
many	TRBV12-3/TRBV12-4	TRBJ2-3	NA	CASSSTGTASHTQYF	TGTGCCAGCAGTTCAACCGGGACCGCTAGTCATACGCAGTATTTT
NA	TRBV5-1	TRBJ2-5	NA	CASSLVQAQETQYF	TGCGCCAGCAGCTTGGTCCAGGCCCAGGAGACCCAGTACTTC
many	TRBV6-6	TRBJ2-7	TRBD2	CASSYLGGGAHEQYF	TGTGCCAGCAGTTACCTGGGCGGGGGGGCCCACGAGCAGTACTTC
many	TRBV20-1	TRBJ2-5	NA	CSFTPGDFQEAQYF	TGCAGTTTCACCCCGGGGGACTTCCAAGAGGCCCAGTACTTC
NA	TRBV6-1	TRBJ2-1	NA	CASSLRANEQFF	TGTGCCAGCAGTCTCAGGGCGAATGAGCAGTTCTTC
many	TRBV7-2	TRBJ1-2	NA	CASTPDRSYGYTF	TGTGCCAGCACCCCGGACAGATCCTATGGCTACACCTTC